These 11 T cell receptor beta chains were all obtained from the same sample, sequenced in a study of cytomegalovirus exposure and HLA in healthy donors. Primers: 60 Vbeta forward and 13 Jbeta reverse. Method: immunoSEQ multiplex PCR; TCRdb's copy keeps in-frame clones and lacks some. The sample holds some 190,000 clones, about 9.4% seen once. Sequencing input: PBMCs. These receptors originate from a woman in her twenties or thirties in good health and CMV-seropositive.

J is TRBJ1-1 and V is TRBV19; tentatively, D is TRBD1 (6 bases). Germline-derived CDR1 and CDR2 are LNHDA and SQIVND (reference sequence). CDR3 size: 16 residues. V lost 6 bases to trimming and J lost 5 bases, with 22 bases between them. The CDR3 nucleotides are TGTGCCAGTAGCCCCGTAGGTATCAGGGGAAGGACTGAAGCTTTCTTT. Translating it yields CASSPVGIRGRTEAFF.

This clone was seen a few times. The chain has TRBV4-2 and TRBJ2-1; D remains unclear. CDR3 length: 13 amino acids. Germline CDR1 and CDR2: LGHNA and YNFKEQ. Trimming took 8 bases from V and 6 from J, leaving 14 bases between them. The CDR3 loop is CASGLANINEQFF. The CDR3 DNA reads TGTGCCAGCGGATTAGCAAACATCAATGAGCAGTTCTTC.

This clone was seen a few times. V gene TRBV5-6 combines with J gene TRBJ2-1, with D possibly being TRBD2 (6 bases). Germline values: CDR1 SGHDT, CDR2 YYEEEE. Trimming shortened V by 4 bases and J by 8 bases, and 22 bases separated the two germline ends. This CDR3 is 16 amino acids long. The CDR3 is CASSTRGLSSGDEQFF. The CDR3 region has the DNA TGTGCCAGCAGCACACGGGGACTTTCTTCGGGGGATGAGCAGTTCTTC.

This clone was observed a few times. The chain combines TRBV5-1 with TRBJ2-1; 10 bases match TRBD2. There are 15 residues in the CDR3. The V and J ends lost 4 bases and 3 bases, in that order; junction bases with no gene match: 4. Germline values: CDR1 SGHRS, CDR2 YFSETQ. The CDR3 loop is CASSAGTSVYNEQFF. In DNA, the CDR3 is TGCGCCAGCAGCGCCGGGACTAGCGTCTACAATGAGCAGTTCTTC.

V and J are TRBV5-1 and TRBJ2-7; TRBD2 matches 9 bases. The CDR3 covers 16 residues. Germline-derived CDR1 and CDR2 are SGHRS and YFSETQ. With 5 bases clipped from V and 3 bases from J, the junction kept 12 bases outside the gene matches. The CDR3 nucleotides are TGCGCCAGCAGTTGGGGGGGTAGCGGGAGCCGCTACGAGCAGTACTTC. It specifies CASSWGGSGSRYEQYF.

The sample holds a few counts of this clone. DNA for the CDR3: TGTGCCAGCAGCTTAAGCAGGGCGAATACGCAGTATTTT. This encodes CASSLSRANTQYF. The V and J genes are TRBV7-2 and TRBJ2-3; D might be TRBD1 (5 bases). The CDR3 contains 13 residues. The ends were cut back, 2 bases at V and 7 bases at J, with 10 bases in the middle. Germline lookup yields CDR1 SGHTA and CDR2 FQGNSA.

The chain couples TRBV30 to TRBJ1-1; 7 bases are a match to TRBD1. The CDR3 is made up of 12 amino acids. Germline lookup yields CDR1 GTSNPN and CDR2 SVGIG (reference sequence). After removal of 8 bases from V and 1 base from J, the junction contained 4 bases not matched to a gene. DNA of the CDR3: TGTGCCGCCGGGACAGAGAACACTGAAGCTTTCTTT. Its protein product is CAAGTENTEAFF.

The V gene is TRBV5-8, the J gene TRBJ2-7; 7 bases match TRBD1. Trimming at V came to 4 bases and at J to 3 bases, leaving 7 bases not matched to a gene. Germline V lookup: CDR1 SGHTS, CDR2 YDEGEE. This CDR3 contains 14 residues. The CDR3 DNA reads TGTGCCAGCAGCCGGACAGGACGCCTCTACGAGCAGTACTTC. This translates into CASSRTGRLYEQYF.

The chain is built from TRBV4-1 and TRBJ2-1; 8 positions agree with TRBD2. Per the germline V gene, CDR1 is MGHRA and CDR2 is YSYEKL. The junction had 9 bases not matched to a gene; V was cut back by 0 bases and J by 8 bases. There are 16 residues in the CDR3. The CDR3 region is CASSQEGSGRLDEQFF. The CDR3 region has the DNA TGCGCCAGCAGCCAAGAGGGGAGCGGGAGATTGGATGAGCAGTTCTTC.

V usage is TRBV7-3 and J usage is TRBJ2-2, with 8 bases that match TRBD1. J was trimmed by 11 bases and V by 5 bases; bases with no gene match: 16. Looked up from germline, CDR1 is SGHTA and CDR2 is FQGTGA. There are 16 residues in the CDR3. CDR3 coding DNA: TGTGCCAGCAGCCTATTCGGACAGGGACTGGACGGTGAGCTGTTTTTT. Protein product: CASSLFGQGLDGELFF.

This clone came up a few times. The gene calls are TRBV29-1 and TRBJ2-1; 9 bases line up with TRBD2. This CDR3 spans 15 amino acids. In germline, CDR1 is SQVTM, CDR2 ANQGSEA. V was clipped by 2 bases and J by 6 bases; unmatched bases: 8. The CDR3 nucleotides are TGCAGCGTTGAACCCATGGCGGGAGGGCGCAATGAGCAGTTCTTC. Its translation is CSVEPMAGGRNEQFF.